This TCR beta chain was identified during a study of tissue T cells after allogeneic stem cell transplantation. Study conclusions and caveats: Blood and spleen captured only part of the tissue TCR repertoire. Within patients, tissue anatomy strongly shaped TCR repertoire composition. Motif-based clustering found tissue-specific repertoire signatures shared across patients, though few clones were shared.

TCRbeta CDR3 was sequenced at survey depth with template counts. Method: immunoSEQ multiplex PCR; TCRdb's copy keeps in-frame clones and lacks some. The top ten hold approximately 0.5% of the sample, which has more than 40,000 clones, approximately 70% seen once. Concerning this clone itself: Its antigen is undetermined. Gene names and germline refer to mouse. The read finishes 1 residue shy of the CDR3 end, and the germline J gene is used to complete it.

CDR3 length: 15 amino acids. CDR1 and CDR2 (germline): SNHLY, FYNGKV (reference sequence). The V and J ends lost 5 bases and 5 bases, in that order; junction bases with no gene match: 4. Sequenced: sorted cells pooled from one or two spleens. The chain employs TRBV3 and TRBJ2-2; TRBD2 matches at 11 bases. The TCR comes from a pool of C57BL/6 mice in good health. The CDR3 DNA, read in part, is TGTGCCAGCAGCAACGACTGGGGGGGGACCGGGCAGCTCTAC. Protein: CASSNDWGGTGQLY. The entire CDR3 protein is CASSNDWGGTGQLYF.